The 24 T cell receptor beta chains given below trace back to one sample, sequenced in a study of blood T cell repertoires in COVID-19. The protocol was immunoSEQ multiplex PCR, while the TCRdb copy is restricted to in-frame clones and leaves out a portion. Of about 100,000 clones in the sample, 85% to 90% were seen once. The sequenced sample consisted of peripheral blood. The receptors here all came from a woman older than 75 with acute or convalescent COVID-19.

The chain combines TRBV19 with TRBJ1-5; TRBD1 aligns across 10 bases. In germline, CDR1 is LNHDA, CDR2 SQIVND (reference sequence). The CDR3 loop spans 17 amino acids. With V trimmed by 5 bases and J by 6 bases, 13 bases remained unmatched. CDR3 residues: CASSLQTGGRGSQPQHF. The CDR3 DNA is TGTGCCAGTAGTCTACAGACAGGGGGCCGTGGGAGTCAGCCCCAGCATTTT.

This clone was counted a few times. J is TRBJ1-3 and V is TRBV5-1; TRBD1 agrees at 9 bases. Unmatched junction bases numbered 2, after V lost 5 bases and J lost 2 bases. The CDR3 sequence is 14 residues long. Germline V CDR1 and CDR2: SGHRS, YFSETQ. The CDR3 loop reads CASSTGGTGNTIYF. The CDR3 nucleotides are TGCGCCAGCAGTACAGGGGGCACTGGAAACACCATATATTTT.

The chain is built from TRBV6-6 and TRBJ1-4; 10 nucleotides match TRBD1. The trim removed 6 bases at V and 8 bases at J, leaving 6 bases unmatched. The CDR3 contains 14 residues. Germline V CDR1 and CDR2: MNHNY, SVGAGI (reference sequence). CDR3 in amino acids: CASSLGQGGEKLFF. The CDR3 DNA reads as TGTGCCAGCAGCCTAGGACAGGGGGGGGAAAAACTGTTTTTT.

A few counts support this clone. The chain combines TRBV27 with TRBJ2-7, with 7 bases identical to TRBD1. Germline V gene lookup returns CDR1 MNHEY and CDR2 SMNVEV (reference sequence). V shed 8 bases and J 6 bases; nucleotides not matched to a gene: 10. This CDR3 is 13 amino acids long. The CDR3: CASGTVRTGEQYF. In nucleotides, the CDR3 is TGTGCCAGCGGAACTGTTCGGACAGGCGAGCAGTACTTC.

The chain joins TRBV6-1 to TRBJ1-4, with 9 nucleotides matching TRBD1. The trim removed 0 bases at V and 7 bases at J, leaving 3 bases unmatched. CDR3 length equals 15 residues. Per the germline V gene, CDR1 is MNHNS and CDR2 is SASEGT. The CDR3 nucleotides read TGTGCCAGCAGTGAAGCCCCGGGACAGGGTGAAAAACTGTTTTTT. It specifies CASSEAPGQGEKLFF.

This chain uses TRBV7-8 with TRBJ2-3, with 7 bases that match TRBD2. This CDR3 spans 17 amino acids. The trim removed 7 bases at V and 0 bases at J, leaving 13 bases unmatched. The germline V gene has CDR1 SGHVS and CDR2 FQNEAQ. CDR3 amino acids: CASTTSPGGGSTDTQYF. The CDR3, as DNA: TGTGCCAGCACCACCTCGCCTGGCGGGGGTAGCACAGATACGCAGTATTTT. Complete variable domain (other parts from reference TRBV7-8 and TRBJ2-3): GAGVSQSPRYKVAKRGQDVALRCDPISGHVSLFWYQQALGQGPEFLTYFQNEAQLDKSGLPSDRFFAERPEGSVSTLKIQRTQQEDSAVYLCASTTSPGGGSTDTQYFGPGTRLTVL.

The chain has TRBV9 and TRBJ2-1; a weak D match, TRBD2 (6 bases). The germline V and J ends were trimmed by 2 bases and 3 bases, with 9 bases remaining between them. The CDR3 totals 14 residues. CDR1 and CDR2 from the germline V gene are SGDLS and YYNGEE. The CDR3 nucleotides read TGTGCCAGCAGCGTCGGGGGATTCTACAATGAGCAGTTCTTC. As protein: CASSVGGFYNEQFF.

This CDR3 is CASRPLGSGNTIYF. The CDR3 DNA reads TGTGCCAGCAGACCACTAGGCTCTGGAAACACCATATATTTT. The chain uses TRBV28 and TRBJ1-3, with unresolved D. Germline CDR1 MDHEN, CDR2 SYDVKM. V was pared by 6 bases and J by 0 bases, with 9 bases between. This CDR3 region has 14 residues.

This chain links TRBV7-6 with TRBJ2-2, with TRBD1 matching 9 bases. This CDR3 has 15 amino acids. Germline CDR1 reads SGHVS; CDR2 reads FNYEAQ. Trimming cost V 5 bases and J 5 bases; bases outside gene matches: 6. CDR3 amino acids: CASSRTGGVTGELFF. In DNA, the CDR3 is TGTGCCAGCAGCCGAACAGGGGGCGTAACCGGGGAGCTGTTTTTT.

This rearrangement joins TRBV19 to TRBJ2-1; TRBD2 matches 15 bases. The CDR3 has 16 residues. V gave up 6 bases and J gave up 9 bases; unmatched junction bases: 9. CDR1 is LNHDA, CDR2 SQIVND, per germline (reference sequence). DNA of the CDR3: TGTGCCAGTAGGGGACTAGCGGGGGGCCTCGGGGTTGAGCAGTTCTTC. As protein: CASRGLAGGLGVEQFF. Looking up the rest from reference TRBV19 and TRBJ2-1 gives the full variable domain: DGGITQSPKYLFRKEGQNVTLSCEQNLNHDAMYWYRQDPGQGLRLIYYSQIVNDFQKGDIAEGYSVSREKKESFPLTVTSAQKNPTAFYLCASRGLAGGLGVEQFFGPGTRLTVL.

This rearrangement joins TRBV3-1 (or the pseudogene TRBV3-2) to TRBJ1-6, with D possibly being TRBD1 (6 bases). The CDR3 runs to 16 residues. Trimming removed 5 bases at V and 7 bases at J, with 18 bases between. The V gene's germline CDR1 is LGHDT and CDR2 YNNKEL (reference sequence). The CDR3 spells CASSKGGGPVNSPLHF. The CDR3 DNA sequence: TGTGCCAGCAGCAAGGGGGGGGGCCCTGTAAATTCACCCCTCCACTTT.

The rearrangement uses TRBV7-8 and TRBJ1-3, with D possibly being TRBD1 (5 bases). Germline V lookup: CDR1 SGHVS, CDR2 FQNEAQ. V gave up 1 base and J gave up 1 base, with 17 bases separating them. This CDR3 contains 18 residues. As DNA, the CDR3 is TGTGCCAGCAGCTTAGTTCGCCCAGGGTATACGTCTGGAAACACCATATATTTT. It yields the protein CASSLVRPGYTSGNTIYF.

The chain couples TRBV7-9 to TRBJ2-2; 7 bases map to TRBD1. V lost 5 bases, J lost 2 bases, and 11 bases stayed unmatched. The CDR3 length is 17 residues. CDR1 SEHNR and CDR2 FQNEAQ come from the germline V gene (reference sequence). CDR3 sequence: CASSVSDRAVNTGELFF. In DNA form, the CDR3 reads TGTGCCAGCAGCGTTAGCGACAGGGCCGTTAACACCGGGGAGCTGTTTTTT.

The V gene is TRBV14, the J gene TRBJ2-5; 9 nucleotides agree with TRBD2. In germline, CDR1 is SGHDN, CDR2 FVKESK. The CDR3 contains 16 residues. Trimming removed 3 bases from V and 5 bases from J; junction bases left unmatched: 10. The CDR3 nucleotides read TGTGCCAGCAGCCAGAAGGGACTAGCTGGACGGGAGACCCAGTACTTC. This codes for CASSQKGLAGRETQYF. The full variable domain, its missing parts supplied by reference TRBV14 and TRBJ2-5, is EAGVTQFPSHSVIEKGQTVTLRCDPISGHDNLYWYRRVMGKEIKFLLHFVKESKQDESGMPNNRFLAERTGGTYSTLKVQPAELEDSGVYFCASSQKGLAGRETQYFGPGTRLLVL.

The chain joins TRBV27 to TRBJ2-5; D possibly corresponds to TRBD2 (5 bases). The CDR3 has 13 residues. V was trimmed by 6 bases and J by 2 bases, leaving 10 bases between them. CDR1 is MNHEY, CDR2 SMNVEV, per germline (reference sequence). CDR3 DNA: TGTGCCAGCAGGAGGGCAGGTCAAGAGACCCAGTACTTC. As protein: CASRRAGQETQYF.

CDR3 loop: CASHKGQGIYGYTF. CDR3 nucleotide sequence: TGCGCCAGCCATAAGGGACAGGGTATCTATGGCTACACCTTC. The chain has TRBV10-2 and TRBJ1-2, with 9 bases lining up with TRBD1. V lost 8 bases, J lost 4 bases, and 8 bases stayed unmatched. The CDR3 covers 14 residues. Germline loops: CDR1 WSHSY, CDR2 SAAADI.

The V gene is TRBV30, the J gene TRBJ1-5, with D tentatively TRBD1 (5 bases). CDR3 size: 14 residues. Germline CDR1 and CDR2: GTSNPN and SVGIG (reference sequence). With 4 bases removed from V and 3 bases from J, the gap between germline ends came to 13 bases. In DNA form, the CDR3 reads TGTGCCTGGAACGCCGGACAAGTCAATCAGCCCCAGCATTTT. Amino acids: CAWNAGQVNQPQHF.

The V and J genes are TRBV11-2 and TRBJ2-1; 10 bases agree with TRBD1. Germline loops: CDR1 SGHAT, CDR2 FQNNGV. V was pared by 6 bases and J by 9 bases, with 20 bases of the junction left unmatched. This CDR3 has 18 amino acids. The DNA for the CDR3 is TGTGCCAGCAGGGGCCTACCCGGACAGGGGGGATTAAGTAGTGAGCAGTTCTTC. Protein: CASRGLPGQGGLSSEQFF. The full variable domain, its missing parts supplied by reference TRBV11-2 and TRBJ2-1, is EAGVAQSPRYKIIEKRQSVAFWCNPISGHATLYWYQQILGQGPKLLIQFQNNGVVDDSQLPKDRFSAERLKGVDSTLKIQPAKLEDSAVYLCASRGLPGQGGLSSEQFFGPGTRLTVL.

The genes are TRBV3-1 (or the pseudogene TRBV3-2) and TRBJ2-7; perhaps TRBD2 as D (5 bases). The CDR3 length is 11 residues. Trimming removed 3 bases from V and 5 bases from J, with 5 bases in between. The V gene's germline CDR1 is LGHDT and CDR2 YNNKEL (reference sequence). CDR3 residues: CASSQGDEQYF. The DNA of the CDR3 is TGTGCCAGCAGCCAGGGAGACGAGCAGTACTTC.

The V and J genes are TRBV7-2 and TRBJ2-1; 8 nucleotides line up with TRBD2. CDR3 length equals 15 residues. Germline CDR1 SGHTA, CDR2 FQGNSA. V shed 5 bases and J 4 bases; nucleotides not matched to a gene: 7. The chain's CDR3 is CASSPLAVIYNEQFF. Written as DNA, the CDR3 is TGTGCCAGCAGCCCACTAGCGGTTATTTACAATGAGCAGTTCTTC.

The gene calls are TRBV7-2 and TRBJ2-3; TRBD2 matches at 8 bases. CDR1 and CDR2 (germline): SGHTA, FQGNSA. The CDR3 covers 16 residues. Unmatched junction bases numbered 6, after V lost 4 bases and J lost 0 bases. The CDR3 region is CASSSVSGISTDTQYF. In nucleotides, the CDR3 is TGTGCCAGCAGCTCAGTTAGCGGGATTAGCACAGATACGCAGTATTTT.

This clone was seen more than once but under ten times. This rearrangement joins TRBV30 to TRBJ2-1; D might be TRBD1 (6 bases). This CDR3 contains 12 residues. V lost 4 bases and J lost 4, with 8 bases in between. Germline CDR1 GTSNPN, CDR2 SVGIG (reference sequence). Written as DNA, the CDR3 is TGTGCCTGGAACAGGGATTACAATGAGCAGTTCTTC. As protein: CAWNRDYNEQFF.

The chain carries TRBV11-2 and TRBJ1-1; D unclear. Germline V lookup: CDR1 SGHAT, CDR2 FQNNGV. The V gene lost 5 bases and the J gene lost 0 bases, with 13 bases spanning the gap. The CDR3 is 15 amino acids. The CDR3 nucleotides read TGTGCCAGCAGCACTCGGAGGAAACTGAACACTGAAGCTTTCTTT. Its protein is CASSTRRKLNTEAFF.

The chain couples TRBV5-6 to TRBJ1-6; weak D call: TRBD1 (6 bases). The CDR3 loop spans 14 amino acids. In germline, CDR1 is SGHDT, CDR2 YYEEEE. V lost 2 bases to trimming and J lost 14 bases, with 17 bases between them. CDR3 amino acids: CASSFLQGSGSLHF. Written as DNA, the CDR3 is TGTGCCAGCAGCTTTTTACAGGGATCGGGATCCCTCCACTTT.